This T cell receptor (beta chain) came from a study of OX40 agonist ivuxolimab in advanced cancers. Across the study: Patients in the trial were receiving intravenous ivuxolimab every 2 weeks, at doses of 0.01 to 10 mg/kg. Hepatocellular carcinoma, melanoma, renal cell or head and neck cancer was diagnosed in the dose-escalation patients. Study-level results: Individuals who were partial responders at 0.1-3.0 mg/kg had clonal expansion that ranked among the lowest.

CDR3 length equals 16 residues. Germline-derived CDR1 and CDR2 are MNHEY and SMNVEV (reference sequence). The germline V and J ends were trimmed by 6 bases and 3 bases, with 18 bases remaining between them. TCRdb's copy holds only in-frame clones and misses some; the assay was immunoSEQ multiplex PCR. The table has over 45,000 clones, around 83% seen once. For this clone: Its specificity is unknown.

Sample: CD4+ or CD8+ T cells sorted from blood, taken in a trial of the OX40 agonist ivuxolimab. The source is an adult with an advanced solid tumor such as melanoma, head and neck, liver or kidney cancer. This rearrangement joins TRBV27 to TRBJ2-1; D remains ambiguous. In nucleotides, the CDR3 is TGTGCCAGCAGCCCCCTCTGGGGAACCCTCTACAATGAGCAGTTCTTC. Translating gives CASSPLWGTLYNEQFF.